The 15 T cell receptor beta chains presented below share a single source sample, sequenced in a study of T cells in Graves' hyperthyroidism and ophthalmopathy. The investigators amplified TCR beta CDR3 regions from RNA transcripts. The HTBI set primed first-round TCR CDR3 RT-PCR. MiXCR, run by TCRdb on the multiplex PCR reads, gives a single entry per CDR3 protein. Of approximately 380,000 distinct CDR3 sequences listed, approximately 20% were seen once; the top ten hold about 3.7%. The sequencing sample was made of blood. The source of these receptors is a woman between 18 and 29 years old with Graves' hyperthyroidism.

This clonotype was counted ten times or more. The chain uses TRBV4-1 and TRBJ2-7; tentative D call: TRBD2 (5 bases). Deletions cut 0 bases from V and 0 bases from J, with 6 bases between. Germline CDR1 reads MGHRA; CDR2 reads YSYEKL. This CDR3 contains 14 residues. CDR3 region: CASSQDRGSYEQYF. As DNA, the CDR3 is TGCGCCAGCAGCCAAGACCGGGGCTCCTACGAGCAGTACTTC.

This clonotype was seen at least ten times. The V call is TRBV19, the J call TRBJ1-5; D perhaps matches TRBD1 (5 bases). Germline V gene sequence: CDR1 LNHDA, CDR2 SQIVND (reference sequence). Trimming cost V 5 bases and J 2 bases, with 13 bases left between them. The CDR3 loop spans 15 amino acids. The CDR3 bases are TGTGCCAGTAGTTCTCAGGGTTGGGGCAATCAGCCCCAGCATTTT. It yields the protein CASSSQGWGNQPQHF.

The sample holds a few counts of this clonotype. This sequence joins TRBV6-5 and TRBJ2-7, with D possibly TRBD1 on 5 matching bases. The CDR3 covers 14 residues. The germline V and J ends were trimmed by 0 bases and 5 bases, with 11 bases remaining between them. Germline V gene sequence: CDR1 MNHEY, CDR2 SVGAGI. CDR3: CASSYSKGAHEQYF. The DNA for the CDR3 is TGTGCCAGCAGTTACTCGAAAGGGGCTCACGAGCAGTACTTC.

The sample holds many counts of this clonotype. V gene TRBV27 combines with J gene TRBJ2-7; 9 nucleotides align to TRBD2. CDR1 and CDR2 (germline): MNHEY, SMNVEV (reference sequence). The CDR3 contains 15 residues. V gave up 5 bases and J gave up 0 bases; unmatched junction bases: 5. CDR3 residues: CASSPRGGNSYEQYF. In DNA, the CDR3 is TGTGCCAGCAGTCCGCGGGGGGGGAACTCCTACGAGCAGTACTTC.

This clonotype appeared many times. V usage is TRBV6-1 and J usage is TRBJ1-5, with 7 nucleotides matching TRBD1. Germline lookup yields CDR1 MNHNS and CDR2 SASEGT. V lost 5 bases, J lost 7 bases, and 14 bases stayed unmatched. The CDR3 spans 16 residues. CDR3 nucleotides: TGTGCCAGCAGTATTAGACAGGGAATCGTTGGGCAGCCCCAGCATTTT. Protein sequence: CASSIRQGIVGQPQHF.

This clonotype has a count of ten or more. The chain employs TRBV30 and TRBJ2-5, with 10 bases aligning to TRBD2. The CDR3 spans 15 residues. Looked up from germline, CDR1 is GTSNPN and CDR2 is SVGIG (reference sequence). J gave up 6 bases and V 1 base, and 8 bases lay outside the gene matches. The CDR3 spells CAWSDPAGGPQTQYF. DNA for the CDR3: TGTGCCTGGAGTGACCCAGCGGGGGGGCCCCAGACCCAGTACTTC. Based on the CDR3 plus reference TRBV30 and TRBJ2-5, the full variable domain is SQTIHQWPATLVQPVGSPLSLECTVEGTSNPNLYWYRQAAGRGLQLLFYSVGIGQISSEVPQNLSASRPQDRQFILSSKKLLLSDSGFYLCAWSDPAGGPQTQYFGPGTRLLVL.

This clonotype was observed many times. The rearrangement uses TRBV20-1 and TRBJ1-5; TRBD1 aligns across 10 bases. The V segment lost 6 bases and the J segment 5 bases; nucleotides outside the gene matches: 7. Germline assignment: CDR1 DFQATT and CDR2 SNEGSKA (reference sequence). CDR3 length: 14 amino acids. This CDR3 reads CSARRGTGDQPQHF. The CDR3 bases are TGCAGTGCCCGACGAGGGACAGGGGATCAGCCCCAGCATTTT.

This clonotype was detected only a few times. V and J are TRBV20-1 and TRBJ2-7; D ambiguous. There are 16 residues in the CDR3. Germline V gives CDR1 DFQATT, CDR2 SNEGSKA (reference sequence). Trimming cost V 1 base and J 0 bases, with 16 bases left between them. The CDR3: CSARAPRWVSSYEQYF. The CDR3 bases are TGCAGTGCTAGAGCCCCGCGTTGGGTAAGCTCCTACGAGCAGTACTTC.

This clonotype has a count of ten or more. The chain is built from TRBV12-3 or TRBV12-4 and TRBJ2-7; D perhaps matches TRBD2 (6 bases). V shed 1 base and J shed 0 bases, with 13 bases lying between them. This CDR3 is built from 16 residues. The CDR3 DNA reads as TGTGCCAGCAGTTTAGAGTCCGGGGGTATCTCCTACGAGCAGTACTTC. It is translated as CASSLESGGISYEQYF.

This clonotype was detected many times. This chain connects TRBV28 to TRBJ2-7; no reliable D call. This CDR3 has 15 residues. The V end was cut by 10 bases, the J end by 0 bases, with 19 bases between. CDR1 is MDHEN, CDR2 SYDVKM, per germline. The DNA for the CDR3 is TGTGCCATCAGACCCGGACGGAAATCCTCCTACGAGCAGTACTTC. Translation: CAIRPGRKSSYEQYF.

This clonotype was recorded many times. The chain has TRBV20-1 and TRBJ2-4, with D possibly being TRBD2 (5 bases). The V gene lost 5 bases and the J gene lost 1 base, with 9 bases spanning the gap. The CDR3 extends over 13 amino acids. CDR1 and CDR2 (germline): DFQATT, SNEGSKA (reference sequence). CDR3 DNA: TGCAGTGCTGAGGGTTTGGCCAAAAACATTCAGTACTTC. Residues: CSAEGLAKNIQYF.

This chain connects TRBV3-1 to TRBJ1-2; D not certain. CDR3 length: 11 residues. V was clipped by 3 bases and J by 4 bases, with 3 bases between them. The germline CDR1 and CDR2 sequences are LGHDT and YNNKEL (reference sequence). The CDR3 nucleotides read TGTGCCAGCAGCCAGTCCTATGGCTACACCTTC. This sequence encodes CASSQSYGYTF.

This clonotype showed up many times. This chain links TRBV3-1 with TRBJ2-5; possibly TRBD1 for D (5 bases). The germline gives CDR1 LGHDT, CDR2 YNNKEL (reference sequence). This CDR3 has 16 amino acids. V lost 3 bases and J lost 5, with 19 bases in between. CDR3 nucleotide sequence: TGTGCCAGCAGCCACAGAAGCAGGGTCAGTGGGGAGACCCAGTACTTC. Translating it yields CASSHRSRVSGETQYF.

This clonotype was counted a few times. The J gene is TRBJ2-7, the V gene TRBV4-1; D remains unclear. This CDR3 region has 18 residues. CDR1 is MGHRA, CDR2 YSYEKL, per germline. The V end was cut by 4 bases, the J end by 3 bases, with 25 bases between. The CDR3 is CASSPDNLDVGPVYEQYF. The CDR3 DNA reads TGCGCCAGCAGCCCAGATAACCTTGACGTCGGCCCCGTCTACGAGCAGTACTTC.

This clonotype was seen a few times. The CDR3 here is CATSRSRGSYEQYF. Here the CDR3 DNA reads TGTGCCACCAGCAGGTCCAGGGGATCCTACGAGCAGTACTTC. V gene TRBV15 combines with J gene TRBJ2-7; a possible D gene is TRBD1 (6 bases). CDR3 length: 14 amino acids. Germline CDR1 LNHNV, CDR2 YYDKDF (reference sequence). The ends were cut back, 3 bases at V and 1 base at J, with 10 bases in the middle.